The source of this T cell receptor beta chain is a study of stem cell transplantation in POMP-related autoinflammatory disease. Study context: Defective thymoproteasomes were hypothesized to impair CD8+ T-cell positive selection.

Germline-derived CDR1 and CDR2 are SQVTM and ANQGSEA. Trimming took off 1 base at V and 4 bases at J, with 16 bases between the two ends. This CDR3 spans 15 amino acids. Comment on this clone: Its antigen remains unidentified.

The study, taken as a whole, reports: A trend toward lower repertoire diversity and greater clonality appeared in every analyzed T-cell subset of PRAID patients. Unique TRB V-J gene pairings were limited in number in patients with PRAID.

Generated by immunoSEQ multiplex PCR, the TCRdb table keeps only in-frame clones and is missing some. The profile shows 7,500 or so clones, over 80% of them singletons. The sample consisted of a CXCR5-defined cell subset from PBMCs. The origin of this receptor is a human donor in good health. The genes are TRBV29-1 and TRBJ1-1; D not resolved. CDR3 sequence reads: CSVEVAQLRSTEAFF. The CDR3 coding sequence is TGCAGCGTTGAAGTGGCACAGCTGAGAAGCACTGAAGCTTTCTTT.